Below, 15 T cell receptor beta chains from the same sample are listed, as sequenced in a study of persistence of HIV-infected CD4 T cells. The immunoSEQ assay was version 4, run in survey mode. TCRdb's table, derived via immunoSEQ multiplex PCR, lists solely in-frame clones and lacks some. The sample yields around 40,000 clones, roughly nine tenths seen once. The antigens these receptors bind are not known. Nonspecific anti-CD3/anti-CD28 bead stimulation represents the broad CD4+ T cell repertoire. Responding CD4+ T cells were sorted by upregulation of both CD40 ligand and CD69. The sequencing here drew on CD4+ T cells sorted from PBMCs after 18-hour stimulation, taken from a patient who received antiretroviral therapy. The receptors shown here come from an adult woman with HIV who was CMV-seropositive.

The rearrangement joins TRBV19 to TRBJ1-2, with 9 positions matching TRBD1. Unmatched junction bases numbered 16, after V lost 9 bases and J lost 8 bases. The CDR3 is made up of 15 amino acids. CDR1 and CDR2 (germline): LNHDA, SQIVND (reference sequence). CDR3: CARRPWDRVGSGYTF. CDR3 in DNA: TGTGCCAGACGACCTTGGGACAGGGTGGGCTCCGGCTACACCTTC.

This clone was seen more than once but under ten times. The J gene is TRBJ2-1, the V gene TRBV24-1, with no clear D. Trimming removed 6 bases from V and 6 bases from J, with 14 bases in between. The length of the CDR3 is 14 residues. The germline CDR1 and CDR2 sequences are KGHDR and SFDVKD. The CDR3, as DNA: TGTGCCACCAGTAACACATACTTGAGCAATGAGCAGTTCTTC. This translates into CATSNTYLSNEQFF.

This sequence joins TRBV7-6 and TRBJ1-1; possibly TRBD1 for D (6 bases). Germline CDR1 and CDR2: SGHVS and FNYEAQ. This CDR3 is 13 amino acids long. The ends were cut back, 5 bases at V and 2 bases at J, with 9 bases in the middle. This CDR3 reads CASSRTVNTEAFF. CDR3 sequence (DNA): TGTGCCAGCAGCAGGACAGTTAACACTGAAGCTTTCTTT.

The V call is TRBV30, the J call TRBJ1-1; TRBD1 aligns across 7 bases. Germline CDR1 reads GTSNPN; CDR2 reads SVGIG (reference sequence). The CDR3 sequence is 13 residues long. Germline trimming cut 1 base from V and 5 bases from J; bases unmatched to any gene: 4. CDR3 region: CAWSATGVTEAFF. The CDR3 DNA sequence: TGTGCCTGGAGTGCAACAGGGGTGACTGAAGCTTTCTTT.

V and J are TRBV6-5 and TRBJ1-5; the D is unclear. Trimming shortened V by 5 bases and J by 5 bases, and 13 bases separated the two germline ends. CDR3 length: 14 amino acids. The germline V gene has CDR1 MNHEY and CDR2 SVGAGI. CDR3 sequence reads: CASSPRGNDQPQHF. CDR3 nucleotide sequence: TGTGCCAGCAGTCCCCGGGGTAACGATCAGCCCCAGCATTTT.

This chain connects TRBV29-1 to TRBJ1-2, with 10 bases that match TRBD1. Per the germline V gene, CDR1 is SQVTM and CDR2 is ANQGSEA. The CDR3 runs to 14 residues. With 4 bases clipped from V and 7 bases from J, the junction kept 9 bases outside the gene matches. CDR3 DNA sequence: TGCAGCGTTGCTGAGGGACAGGGGTACGGTGGCTACACCTTC. This codes for CSVAEGQGYGGYTF.

The chain couples TRBV5-1 to TRBJ2-1; 9 bases match TRBD1. V trimming: 5 bases; J trimming: 5 bases; junction bases outside the gene matches: 11. Germline V gene sequence: CDR1 SGHRS, CDR2 YFSETQ. The CDR3 sequence is 16 residues long. The CDR3 loop reads CASSQTGTGKHNEQFF. In DNA, the CDR3 is TGCGCCAGCAGTCAGACCGGGACAGGGAAACACAATGAGCAGTTCTTC.

The chain carries TRBV25-1 and TRBJ1-5; possible D gene TRBD1, 5 bases. The V end was cut by 6 bases, the J end by 9 bases, with 18 bases between. Per germline, CDR1 MGHDK and CDR2 SYGVNS. The CDR3 covers 14 residues. The CDR3 loop reads CASSLTEQSGPQHF. CDR3 bases: TGTGCCAGCAGCCTGACAGAACAATCTGGGCCCCAGCATTTT.

CDR3 amino acids: CASSQRQGEKLFF. Written as DNA, the CDR3 is TGCGCCAGCAGCCAAAGACAGGGCGAAAAACTGTTTTTT. The genes are TRBV5-1 and TRBJ1-4; 7 bases line up with TRBD1. CDR3 length equals 13 residues. Germline V gene lookup returns CDR1 SGHRS and CDR2 YFSETQ. Unmatched junction bases numbered 5, after V lost 4 bases and J lost 8 bases.

The rearrangement links TRBV18 to TRBJ2-4; a possible D gene is TRBD1 (6 bases). Germline assignment: CDR1 KGHSH and CDR2 LQKENI. V was shortened by 0 bases and J by 7 bases, with 13 bases between the two germline ends. CDR3 length: 15 residues. The CDR3 DNA is TGTGCCAGCTCACCACCTACGGACAGAAAGAACATTCAGTACTTC. Protein sequence: CASSPPTDRKNIQYF.

J is TRBJ1-1 and V is TRBV13; TRBD1 is a possible D gene (5 bases). The CDR3 totals 16 residues. The V end lost 5 bases, the J end lost 1 base, and 17 bases lay between the germline ends. Germline V gives CDR1 PRHDT, CDR2 FYEKMQ (reference sequence). The CDR3 DNA sequence: TGTGCCAGCAGCCATACCGGGTGGGGGGAGAACACTGAAGCTTTCTTT. Protein: CASSHTGWGENTEAFF. The variable domain in full, completed from reference TRBV13 and TRBJ1-1, reads AAGVIQSPRHLIKEKRETATLKCYPIPRHDTVYWYQQGPGQDPQFLISFYEKMQSDKGSIPDRFSAQQFSDYHSELNMSSLELGDSALYFCASSHTGWGENTEAFFGQGTRLTVV.

CDR3 coding DNA: TGTGCCAGCAGTCTAGCGGGGGCTGAGACCCAGTACTTC. This sequence encodes CASSLAGAETQYF. The chain couples TRBV6-5 to TRBJ2-5; TRBD2 matches 10 bases. Germline values: CDR1 MNHEY, CDR2 SVGAGI. V gave up 5 bases and J gave up 5 bases; unmatched junction bases: 2. CDR3 size: 13 residues.

This chain links TRBV5-1 with TRBJ2-1; 7 bases match TRBD1. The CDR3 contains 17 residues. V was clipped by 0 bases and J by 5 bases; unmatched bases: 11. CDR1 SGHRS and CDR2 YFSETQ come from the germline V gene. CDR3 nucleotides: TGCGCCAGCAGCTTGGCCAGGGGGATAGACACTCACAATGAGCAGTTCTTC. Translation: CASSLARGIDTHNEQFF.

This sequence joins TRBV3-1 (or the pseudogene TRBV3-2) and TRBJ1-5; no clear D. V was clipped by 4 bases and J by 4 bases, with 11 bases between them. This CDR3 spans 14 amino acids. CDR1 is LGHDT and CDR2 is YNNKEL in the germline V gene (reference sequence). The CDR3 region has the DNA TGTGCCAGCAGCCCAAGGGTCAGGAATCAGCCCCAGCATTTT. It specifies CASSPRVRNQPQHF.

V and J are TRBV28 and TRBJ1-5; D uncertain. The CDR3 totals 12 residues. V lost 8 bases to trimming and J lost 7 bases, with 12 bases between them. Germline V gene data show CDR1 as MDHEN and CDR2 as SYDVKM. CDR3 protein: CASGVNGQPQHF. The CDR3 DNA reads TGTGCCAGCGGGGTCAACGGCCAGCCCCAGCATTTT.